The subject of this entry is one TCR beta chain. Only in-frame clones appear in the TCRdb table, and some are missing; sequencing was by immunoSEQ multiplex PCR. The sample shows hundreds of thousands of clones, more than 75% of them seen only once. This record belongs to a study of blood T cell repertoires in COVID-19. The sequencing input was peripheral blood. This sequence was found in a woman over 75 with COVID-19, enrolled during active disease.

The CDR3 region is CSLGTGGNTEAFF. CDR3 sequence (DNA): TGCAGCCTTGGGACAGGGGGGAACACTGAAGCTTTCTTT. The chain uses TRBV29-1 and TRBJ1-1; 11 positions agree with TRBD1. V was pared by 8 bases and J by 1 base, with 3 bases of the junction left unmatched. The CDR3 consists of 13 residues. Germline V lookup: CDR1 SQVTM, CDR2 ANQGSEA.